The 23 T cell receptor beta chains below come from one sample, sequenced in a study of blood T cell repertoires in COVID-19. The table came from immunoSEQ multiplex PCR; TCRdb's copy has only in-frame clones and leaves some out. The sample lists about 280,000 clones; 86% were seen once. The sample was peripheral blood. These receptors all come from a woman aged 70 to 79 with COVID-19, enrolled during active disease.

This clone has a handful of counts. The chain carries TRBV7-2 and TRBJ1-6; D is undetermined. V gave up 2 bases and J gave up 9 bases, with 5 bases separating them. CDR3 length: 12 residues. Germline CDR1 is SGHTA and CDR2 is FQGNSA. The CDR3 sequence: CASSLISSPLHF. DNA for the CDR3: TGTGCCAGCAGCTTAATCAGTTCACCCCTCCACTTT.

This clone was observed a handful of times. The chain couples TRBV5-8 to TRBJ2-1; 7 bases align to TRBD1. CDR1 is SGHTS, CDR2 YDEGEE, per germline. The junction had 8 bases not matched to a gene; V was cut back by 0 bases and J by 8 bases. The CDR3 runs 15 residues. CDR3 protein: CASSLAAGGRDEQFF. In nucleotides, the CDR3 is TGTGCCAGCAGCTTGGCGGCAGGGGGAAGGGATGAGCAGTTCTTC. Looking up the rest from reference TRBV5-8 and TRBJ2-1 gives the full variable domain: EAGVTQSPTHLIKTRGQQATLRCSPISGHTSVYWYQQALGLGLQFLLWYDEGEERNRGNFPPRFSGRQFPNYSSELNVNALELEDSALYLCASSLAAGGRDEQFFGPGTRLTVL.

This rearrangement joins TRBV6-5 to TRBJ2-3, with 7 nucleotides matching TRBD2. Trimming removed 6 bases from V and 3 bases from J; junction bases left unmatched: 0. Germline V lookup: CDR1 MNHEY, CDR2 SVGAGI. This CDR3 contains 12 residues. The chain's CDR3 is CASRGGTDTQYF. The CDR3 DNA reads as TGTGCCAGCAGGGGAGGGACAGATACGCAGTATTTT.

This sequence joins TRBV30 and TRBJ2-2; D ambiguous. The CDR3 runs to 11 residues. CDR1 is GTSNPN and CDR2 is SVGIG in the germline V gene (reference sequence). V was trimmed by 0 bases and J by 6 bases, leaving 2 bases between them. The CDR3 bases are TGTGCCTGGAGTGTCGCCGGGGAGCTGTTTTTT. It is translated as CAWSVAGELFF.

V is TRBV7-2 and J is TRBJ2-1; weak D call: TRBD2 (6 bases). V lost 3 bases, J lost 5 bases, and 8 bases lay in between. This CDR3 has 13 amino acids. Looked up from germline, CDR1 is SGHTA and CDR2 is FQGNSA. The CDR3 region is CASSFRLDNEQFF. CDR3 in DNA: TGTGCCAGCAGCTTTCGACTAGACAATGAGCAGTTCTTC.

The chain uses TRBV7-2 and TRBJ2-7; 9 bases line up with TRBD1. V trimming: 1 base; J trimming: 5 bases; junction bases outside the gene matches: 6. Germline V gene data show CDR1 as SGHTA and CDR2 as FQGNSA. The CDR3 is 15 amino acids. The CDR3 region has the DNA TGTGCCAGCAGCTTAGGAGGACAGGGGATCGACGAGCAGTACTTC. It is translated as CASSLGGQGIDEQYF.

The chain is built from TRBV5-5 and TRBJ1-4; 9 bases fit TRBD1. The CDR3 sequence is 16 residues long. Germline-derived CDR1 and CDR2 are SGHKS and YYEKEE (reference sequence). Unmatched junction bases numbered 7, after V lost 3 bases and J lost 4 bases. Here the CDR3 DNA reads TGTGCCAGCAGCTCCCCCGACAGGGGGGGTAATGAAAAACTGTTTTTT. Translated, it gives CASSSPDRGGNEKLFF.

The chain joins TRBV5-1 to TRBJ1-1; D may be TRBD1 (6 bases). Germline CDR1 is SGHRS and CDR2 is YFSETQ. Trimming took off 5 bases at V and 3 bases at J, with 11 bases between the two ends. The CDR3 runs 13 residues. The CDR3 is CASRDRADTEAFF. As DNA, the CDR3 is TGCGCCAGCAGGGACAGAGCCGACACTGAAGCTTTCTTT.

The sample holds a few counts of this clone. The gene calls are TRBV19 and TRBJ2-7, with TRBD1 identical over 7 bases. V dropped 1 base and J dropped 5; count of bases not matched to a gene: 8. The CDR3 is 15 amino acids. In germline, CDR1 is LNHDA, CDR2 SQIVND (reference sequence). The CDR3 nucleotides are TGTGCCAGTAGTATAGTGGCAGGGGGTTTAAACGAGCAGTACTTC. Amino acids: CASSIVAGGLNEQYF.

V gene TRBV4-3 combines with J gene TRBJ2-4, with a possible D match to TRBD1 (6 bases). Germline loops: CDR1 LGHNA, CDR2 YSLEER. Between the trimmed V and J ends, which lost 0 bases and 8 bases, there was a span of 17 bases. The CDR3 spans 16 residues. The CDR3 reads CASSQDDRMLKDIQYF. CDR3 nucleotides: TGCGCCAGCAGCCAAGACGACAGGATGTTAAAGGACATTCAGTACTTC.

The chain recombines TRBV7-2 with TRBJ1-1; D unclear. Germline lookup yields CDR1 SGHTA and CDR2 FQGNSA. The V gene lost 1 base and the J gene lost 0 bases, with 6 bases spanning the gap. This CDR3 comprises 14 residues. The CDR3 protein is CASSLGSLNTEAFF. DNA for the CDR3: TGTGCCAGCAGCTTAGGGAGCCTGAACACTGAAGCTTTCTTT.

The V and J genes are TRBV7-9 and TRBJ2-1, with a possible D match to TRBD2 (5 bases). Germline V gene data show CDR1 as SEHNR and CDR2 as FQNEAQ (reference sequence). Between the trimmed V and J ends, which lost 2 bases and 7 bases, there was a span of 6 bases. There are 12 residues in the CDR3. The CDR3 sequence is CASSLTGNEQFF. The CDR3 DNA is TGTGCCAGCAGCTTAACGGGGAATGAGCAGTTCTTC.

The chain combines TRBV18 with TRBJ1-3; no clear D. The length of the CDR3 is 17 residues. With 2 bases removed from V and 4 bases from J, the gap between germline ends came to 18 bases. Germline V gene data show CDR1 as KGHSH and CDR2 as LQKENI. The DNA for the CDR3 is TGTGCCAGCTCACCAACTCCCGGCGGCACGACCGGAAACACCATATATTTT. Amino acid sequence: CASSPTPGGTTGNTIYF.

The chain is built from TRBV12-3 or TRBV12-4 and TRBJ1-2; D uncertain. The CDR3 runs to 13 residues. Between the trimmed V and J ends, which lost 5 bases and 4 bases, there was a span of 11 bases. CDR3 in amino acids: CASSPSKFYGYTF. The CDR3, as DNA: TGTGCCAGCAGTCCGAGTAAGTTCTATGGCTACACCTTC.

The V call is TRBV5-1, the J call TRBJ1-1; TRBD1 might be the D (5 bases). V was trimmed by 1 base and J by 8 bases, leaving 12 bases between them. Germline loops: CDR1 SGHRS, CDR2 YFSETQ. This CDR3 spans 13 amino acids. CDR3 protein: CASSLNTGPEAFF. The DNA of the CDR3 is TGCGCCAGCAGCTTGAATACAGGTCCCGAAGCTTTCTTT. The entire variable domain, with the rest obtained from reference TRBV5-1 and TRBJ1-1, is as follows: KAGVTQTPRYLIKTRGQQVTLSCSPISGHRSVSWYQQTPGQGLQFLFEYFSETQRNKGNFPGRFSGRQFSNSRSEMNVSTLELGDSALYLCASSLNTGPEAFFGQGTRLTVV.

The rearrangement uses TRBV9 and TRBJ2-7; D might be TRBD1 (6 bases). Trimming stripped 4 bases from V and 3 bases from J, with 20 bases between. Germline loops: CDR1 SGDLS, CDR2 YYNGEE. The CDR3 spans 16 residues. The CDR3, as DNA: TGTGCCAGCAGCTATGACAGGCTGGGGACCATCTACGAGCAGTACTTC. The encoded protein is CASSYDRLGTIYEQYF.

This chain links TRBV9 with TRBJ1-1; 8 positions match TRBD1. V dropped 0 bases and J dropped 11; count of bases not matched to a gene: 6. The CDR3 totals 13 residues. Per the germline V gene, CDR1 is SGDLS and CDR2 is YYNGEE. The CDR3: CASSVVIQGDAFF. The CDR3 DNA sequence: TGTGCCAGCAGCGTAGTTATACAGGGGGACGCTTTCTTT.

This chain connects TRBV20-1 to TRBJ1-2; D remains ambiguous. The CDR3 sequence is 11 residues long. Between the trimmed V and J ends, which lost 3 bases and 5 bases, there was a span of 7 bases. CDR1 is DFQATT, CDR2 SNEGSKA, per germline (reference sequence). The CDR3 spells CSARWAYGYTF. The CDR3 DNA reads TGCAGTGCTAGGTGGGCGTATGGCTACACCTTC.

The CDR3 coding sequence is TGTGCCAGCAGTACCGGAGTAGGCTGGCCCCAGCATTTT. Its protein is CASSTGVGWPQHF. This chain uses TRBV28 with TRBJ1-5; no firm D call. CDR1 is MDHEN and CDR2 is SYDVKM in the germline V gene. The CDR3 contains 13 residues. V lost 5 bases, J lost 9 bases, and 14 bases lay in between.

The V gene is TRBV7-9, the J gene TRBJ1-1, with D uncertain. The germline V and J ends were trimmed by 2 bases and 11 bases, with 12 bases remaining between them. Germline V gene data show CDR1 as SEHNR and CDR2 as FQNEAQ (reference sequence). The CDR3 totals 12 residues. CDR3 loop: CASSLLTLEAFF. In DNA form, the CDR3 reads TGTGCCAGCAGCTTACTAACCCTGGAGGCTTTCTTT.

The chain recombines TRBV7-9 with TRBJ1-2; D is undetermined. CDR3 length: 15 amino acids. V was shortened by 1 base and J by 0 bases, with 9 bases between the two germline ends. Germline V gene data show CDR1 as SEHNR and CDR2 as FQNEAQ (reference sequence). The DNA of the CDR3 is TGTGCCAGCAGCTTAGTTTCCAGCGCTAACTATGGCTACACCTTC. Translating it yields CASSLVSSANYGYTF.

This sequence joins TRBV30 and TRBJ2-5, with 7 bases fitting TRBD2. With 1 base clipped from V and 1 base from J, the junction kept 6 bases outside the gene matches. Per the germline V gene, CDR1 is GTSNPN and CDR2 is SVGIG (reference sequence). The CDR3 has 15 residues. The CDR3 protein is CAWSAGGRLQETQYF. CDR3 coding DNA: TGTGCCTGGAGTGCGGGAGGCAGGCTCCAAGAGACCCAGTACTTC.

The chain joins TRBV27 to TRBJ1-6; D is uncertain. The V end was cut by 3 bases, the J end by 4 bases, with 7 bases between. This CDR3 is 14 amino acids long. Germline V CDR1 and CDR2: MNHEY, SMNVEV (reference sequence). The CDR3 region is CASSFVQYNSPLHF. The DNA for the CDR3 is TGTGCCAGCAGTTTCGTACAATATAATTCACCCCTCCACTTT.